The 20 T cell receptor beta chains presented below share a single source sample, sequenced in a study of shared clonotypes between healthy human individuals. The assay was immunoSEQ multiplex PCR, and TCRdb's table has in-frame clones only and misses some. This table has about 1 million clones, around 74% appearing once. The source material was memory CD4+ T cells sorted from blood. Subset of the sample: CD45RA-negative fraction. Receptors were obtained from a man between 18 and 35 years old in good health.

This CDR3 is CASSYDGLGGEQFF. For the CDR3, the DNA is TGCGCCAGCAGCTACGACGGCCTTGGGGGCGAGCAGTTCTTC. J is TRBJ2-1 and V is TRBV5-1, with a tentative D call TRBD1 (6 bases). Trimming stripped 3 bases from V and 10 bases from J, with 17 bases between. Germline V gene sequence: CDR1 SGHRS, CDR2 YFSETQ. The CDR3 consists of 14 residues. Complete variable domain (other parts from reference TRBV5-1 and TRBJ2-1): KAGVTQTPRYLIKTRGQQVTLSCSPISGHRSVSWYQQTPGQGLQFLFEYFSETQRNKGNFPGRFSGRQFSNSRSEMNVSTLELGDSALYLCASSYDGLGGEQFFGPGTRLTVL.

Of note for this clone: A far bigger clonotype differs at one base, so this is likely a read error. The sample has other DNA sequences that encode this CDR3 too. This chain joins TRBV27 and TRBJ2-7; D gene uncertain. The V gene lost 5 bases and the J gene lost 8 bases, with 22 bases spanning the gap. In germline, CDR1 is MNHEY, CDR2 SMNVEV (reference sequence). This CDR3 region has 15 residues. The CDR3 loop reads CASSLLGRNAIKQYF. The CDR3 nucleotides read TGTGCCAGCAGTCTATTGGGCAGGAACGCTATCAAGCAGTACTTC.

This chain uses TRBV5-4 with TRBJ2-3; TRBD2 matches 8 bases. There are 17 residues in the CDR3. V was clipped by 0 bases and J by 0 bases; unmatched bases: 6. Germline CDR1 is SGHNT and CDR2 is YYREEE (reference sequence). The CDR3 DNA sequence: TGTGCCAGCAGCTTGGTCGGGGGGGCGTTAAGCACAGATACGCAGTATTTT. It encodes CASSLVGGALSTDTQYF.

This chain links TRBV15 with TRBJ1-2; 9 nucleotides agree with TRBD1. The V and J ends lost 0 bases and 8 bases, in that order; junction bases with no gene match: 10. The CDR3 covers 16 residues. The V gene's germline CDR1 is LNHNV and CDR2 YYDKDF (reference sequence). CDR3 in DNA: TGTGCCACCAGCAGAGAAGGCGGGACAGGGTTTGGGGGCTACACCTTC. This sequence encodes CATSREGGTGFGGYTF.

V gene TRBV6-6 combines with J gene TRBJ2-5, with D uncertain. The ends were cut back, 2 bases at V and 4 bases at J, with 8 bases in the middle. The CDR3 length is 13 residues. Per germline, CDR1 MNHNY and CDR2 SVGAGI (reference sequence). DNA of the CDR3: TGTGCCAGCAGTTACCCCCCTATAGAGACCCAGTACTTC. Protein product: CASSYPPIETQYF.

Notes on this clone: Other DNA sequences of this sample code for an identical CDR3. This chain joins TRBV6-5 and TRBJ2-6; D tentatively fits TRBD1 or TRBD2 (5 bases each). Germline loops: CDR1 MNHEY, CDR2 SVGAGI. Trimming shortened V by 2 bases and J by 4 bases, and 9 bases separated the two germline ends. The CDR3 spans 15 residues. CDR3 amino acids: CASSYEGPGANVLTF. The CDR3, as DNA: TGTGCCAGCAGTTACGAGGGACCCGGGGCCAACGTCCTGACTTTC.

This sequence joins TRBV18 and TRBJ2-1; D not resolved. Germline assignment: CDR1 KGHSH and CDR2 LQKENI. The length of the CDR3 is 14 residues. V lost 3 bases and J lost 7, with 13 bases in between. The CDR3 DNA reads TGTGCCAGCTCACCCCCGATATACGGAAATGAGCAGTTCTTC. This sequence encodes CASSPPIYGNEQFF.

This chain links TRBV5-1 with TRBJ2-1; 8 bases are a match to TRBD2. This CDR3 region has 15 residues. Per germline, CDR1 SGHRS and CDR2 YFSETQ. V trimming: 0 bases; J trimming: 7 bases; junction bases outside the gene matches: 6. The DNA of the CDR3 is TGCGCCAGCAGCTTGGGGAACAGCGGGAGTAATGAGCAGTTCTTC. This encodes CASSLGNSGSNEQFF. Full variable domain (rest looked up from reference TRBV5-1 and TRBJ2-1): KAGVTQTPRYLIKTRGQQVTLSCSPISGHRSVSWYQQTPGQGLQFLFEYFSETQRNKGNFPGRFSGRQFSNSRSEMNVSTLELGDSALYLCASSLGNSGSNEQFFGPGTRLTVL.

The chain carries TRBV18 and TRBJ1-4; D possibly corresponds to TRBD1 (5 bases). V was pared by 3 bases and J by 5 bases, with 16 bases between. CDR3 length: 16 amino acids. Germline assignment: CDR1 KGHSH and CDR2 LQKENI. CDR3 residues: CASSPREFRENEKLFF. CDR3 DNA sequence: TGTGCCAGCTCACCCCGGGAGTTCAGGGAGAATGAAAAACTGTTTTTT. Supplemented by reference TRBV18 and TRBJ1-4, the full variable domain reads NAGVMQNPRHLVRRRGQEARLRCSPMKGHSHVYWYRQLPEEGLKFMVYLQKENIIDESGMPKERFSAEFPKEGPSILRIQQVVRGDSAAYFCASSPREFRENEKLFFGSGTQLSVL.

For the CDR3, the DNA is TGTGCCAGTAGTATTTCCGGGACAGGGGGCGGGAGCATTCAGTACTTC. It codes for CASSISGTGGGSIQYF. The chain couples TRBV19 to TRBJ2-4; TRBD1 matches 12 bases. There are 16 residues in the CDR3. Trimming removed 3 bases from V and 9 bases from J; junction bases left unmatched: 9. Germline V gives CDR1 LNHDA, CDR2 SQIVND (reference sequence).

V and J are TRBV11-2 and TRBJ1-6; D unresolved. Per the germline V gene, CDR1 is SGHAT and CDR2 is FQNNGV. CDR3 size: 15 residues. The V gene lost 6 bases and the J gene lost 0 bases, with 9 bases spanning the gap. The CDR3 loop reads CASRVGGSYNSPLHF. The CDR3 DNA reads TGTGCCAGCAGGGTGGGAGGCTCCTATAATTCACCCCTCCACTTT.

The chain joins TRBV9 to TRBJ2-5, with 7 nucleotides matching TRBD1. Germline V CDR1 and CDR2: SGDLS, YYNGEE. Trimming cost V 0 bases and J 7 bases; bases outside gene matches: 6. The CDR3 totals 14 residues. The CDR3 DNA is TGTGCCAGCAGCGTAGATGACGACAGGGCGACCCAGTACTTC. Protein product: CASSVDDDRATQYF.

This chain connects TRBV29-1 to TRBJ2-7; D unresolved. Germline V gene data show CDR1 as SQVTM and CDR2 as ANQGSEA. Trimming removed 3 bases from V and 2 bases from J, with 11 bases in between. The CDR3 consists of 13 residues. CDR3 residues: CSVDRDNTYEQYF. CDR3 sequence (DNA): TGCAGCGTTGACCGAGACAATACCTACGAGCAGTACTTC.

This clone has a single count. The rearrangement links TRBV19 to TRBJ1-4; TRBD1 agrees at 7 bases. CDR1 and CDR2 from the germline V gene are LNHDA and SQIVND (reference sequence). CDR3 size: 14 residues. The V and J ends lost 6 bases and 6 bases, in that order; junction bases with no gene match: 7. In DNA, the CDR3 is TGTGCCAGTAGATCCCCCGACAGGGATGAAAAACTGTTTTTT. The encoded protein is CASRSPDRDEKLFF.

This clone was seen only a few times. The sample contains more than one DNA sequence encoding this CDR3. The chain recombines TRBV5-1 with TRBJ1-5, with D perhaps matching TRBD1 (5 bases). The CDR3 spans 14 residues. The V end was cut by 0 bases, the J end by 1 base, with 5 bases between. Germline V gene lookup returns CDR1 SGHRS and CDR2 YFSETQ. The CDR3 loop is CASSLEGSNQPQHF. CDR3 DNA sequence: TGCGCCAGCAGCTTGGAGGGGAGCAATCAGCCCCAGCATTTT.

The gene calls are TRBV5-6 and TRBJ1-5; D uncertain. This CDR3 contains 14 residues. Trimming stripped 6 bases from V and 4 bases from J, with 14 bases between. The V gene's germline CDR1 is SGHDT and CDR2 YYEEEE. DNA for the CDR3: TGTGCCAGCACCAGCGCCCTGGGGAATCAGCCCCAGCATTTT. Amino acids: CASTSALGNQPQHF.

This clone was found a few times. V and J are TRBV4-2 and TRBJ2-1; perhaps TRBD2 as D (6 bases). Germline assignment: CDR1 LGHNA and CDR2 YNFKEQ. V was trimmed by 2 bases and J by 4 bases, leaving 21 bases between them. The CDR3 totals 18 residues. The CDR3 DNA follows: TGTGCCAGCAGCCAATACAATCCGGCGGGGACGGAGTACAATGAGCAGTTCTTC. Translation gives CASSQYNPAGTEYNEQFF.

The sample holds one count of this clone. The chain couples TRBV9 to TRBJ2-1; TRBD2 agrees at 10 bases. CDR3 length: 15 amino acids. With 4 bases clipped from V and 4 bases from J, the junction kept 5 bases outside the gene matches. The germline CDR1 and CDR2 sequences are SGDLS and YYNGEE. The CDR3 sequence: CASSSTSGAYNEQFF. The DNA for the CDR3 is TGTGCCAGCAGCTCAACTAGCGGGGCATACAATGAGCAGTTCTTC.

V gene TRBV30 combines with J gene TRBJ1-3; unclear D gene. Germline V gene sequence: CDR1 GTSNPN, CDR2 SVGIG (reference sequence). The CDR3 is made up of 14 amino acids. Trimming stripped 4 bases from V and 0 bases from J, with 10 bases between. The CDR3 region has the DNA TGTGCCTGGACTACGGGCTACTCTGGAAACACCATATATTTT. The encoded protein is CAWTTGYSGNTIYF.

The genes are TRBV19 and TRBJ2-1, with 10 bases matching TRBD2. Germline-derived CDR1 and CDR2 are LNHDA and SQIVND (reference sequence). The V and J ends lost 5 bases and 7 bases, in that order; junction bases with no gene match: 17. This CDR3 is 18 amino acids long. The CDR3 nucleotides are TGTGCCAGTAGTCCACCCCCGGGACTAGCGTCCTTCTCGAATGAGCAGTTCTTC. Its translation: CASSPPPGLASFSNEQFF.